The clone carrying this TCR beta chain was recorded many times. TCRdb re-called the multiplex PCR reads through MiXCR, storing one row per CDR3 protein. The sample includes approximately 90,000 distinct CDR3 sequences, 25% to 35% seen only once; the top ten take 8.1%. The lymph nodes were axillary draining lymph nodes from breast cancer patients. This specimen belongs to a study of breast tumors, draining lymph nodes, adjacent tissues. V was pared by 4 bases and J by 3 bases, with 7 bases of the junction left unmatched. The germline CDR1 and CDR2 sequences are SGHRS and YFSETQ. This CDR3 has 15 amino acids.

The chain combines TRBV5-1 with TRBJ2-7; 10 bases line up with TRBD2. This TCR came from a female donor with breast cancer. Some clones in this sample may be carry-over from other donors' samples. The sequenced material came from axillary lymph node tissue. CDR3 sequence: CASSVETSGFYEQYF. The CDR3 bases are TGCGCCAGCAGCGTAGAGACTAGCGGGTTCTACGAGCAGTACTTC.